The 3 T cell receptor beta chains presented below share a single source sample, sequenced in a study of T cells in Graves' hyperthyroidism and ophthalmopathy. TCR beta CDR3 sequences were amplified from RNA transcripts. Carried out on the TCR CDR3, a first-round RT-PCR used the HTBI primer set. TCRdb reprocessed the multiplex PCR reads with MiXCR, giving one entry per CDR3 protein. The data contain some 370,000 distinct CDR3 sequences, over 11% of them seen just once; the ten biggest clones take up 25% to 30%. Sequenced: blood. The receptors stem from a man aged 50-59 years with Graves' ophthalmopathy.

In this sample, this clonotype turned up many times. The CDR3 DNA follows: TGTGCCAGCTCAGGGGACGGTAATGAAAAACTGTTTTTT. This sequence encodes CASSGDGNEKLFF. This chain links TRBV18 with TRBJ1-4; a possible D gene is TRBD1 (5 bases). The V gene's germline CDR1 is KGHSH and CDR2 LQKENI. Trimming took off 5 bases at V and 4 bases at J, with 8 bases between the two ends. The CDR3 loop spans 13 amino acids. The variable domain in full, with the rest retrieved from reference TRBV18 and TRBJ1-4, is NAGVMQNPRHLVRRRGQEARLRCSPMKGHSHVYWYRQLPEEGLKFMVYLQKENIIDESGMPKERFSAEFPKEGPSILRIQQVVRGDSAAYFCASSGDGNEKLFFGSGTQLSVL.

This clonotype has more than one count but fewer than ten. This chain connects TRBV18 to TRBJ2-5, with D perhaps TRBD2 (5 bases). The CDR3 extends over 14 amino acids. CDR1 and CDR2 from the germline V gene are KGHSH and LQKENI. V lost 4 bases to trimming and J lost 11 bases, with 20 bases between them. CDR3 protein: CASSLKTETSGQYF. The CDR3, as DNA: TGTGCCAGCTCACTCAAAACAGAGACCTCGGGACAGTACTTC. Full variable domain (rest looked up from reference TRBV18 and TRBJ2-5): NAGVMQNPRHLVRRRGQEARLRCSPMKGHSHVYWYRQLPEEGLKFMVYLQKENIIDESGMPKERFSAEFPKEGPSILRIQQVVRGDSAAYFCASSLKTETSGQYFGPGTRLLVL.

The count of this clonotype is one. CDR3 region: CASSLALQANTEAFF. The DNA of the CDR3 is TGTGCCAGCAGTTTAGCGCTTCAGGCGAACACTGAAGCTTTCTTT. The gene calls are TRBV27 and TRBJ1-1, with D uncertain. V was shortened by 2 bases and J by 1 base, with 11 bases between the two germline ends. Per germline, CDR1 MNHEY and CDR2 SMNVEV (reference sequence). This CDR3 is 15 amino acids long.